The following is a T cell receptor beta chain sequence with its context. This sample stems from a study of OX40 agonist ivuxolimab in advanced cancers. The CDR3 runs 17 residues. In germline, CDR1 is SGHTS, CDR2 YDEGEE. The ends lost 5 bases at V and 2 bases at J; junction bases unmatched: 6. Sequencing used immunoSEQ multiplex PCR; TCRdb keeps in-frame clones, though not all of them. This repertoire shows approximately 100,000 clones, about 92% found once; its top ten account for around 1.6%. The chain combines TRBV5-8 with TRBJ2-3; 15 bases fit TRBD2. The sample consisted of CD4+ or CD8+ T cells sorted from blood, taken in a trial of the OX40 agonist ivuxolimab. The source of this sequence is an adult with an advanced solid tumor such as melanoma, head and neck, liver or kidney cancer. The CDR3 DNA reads TGTGCCAGCAGTCCGGGACTAGCGGGAGGACTCACAGATACGCAGTATTTT. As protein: CASSPGLAGGLTDTQYF.